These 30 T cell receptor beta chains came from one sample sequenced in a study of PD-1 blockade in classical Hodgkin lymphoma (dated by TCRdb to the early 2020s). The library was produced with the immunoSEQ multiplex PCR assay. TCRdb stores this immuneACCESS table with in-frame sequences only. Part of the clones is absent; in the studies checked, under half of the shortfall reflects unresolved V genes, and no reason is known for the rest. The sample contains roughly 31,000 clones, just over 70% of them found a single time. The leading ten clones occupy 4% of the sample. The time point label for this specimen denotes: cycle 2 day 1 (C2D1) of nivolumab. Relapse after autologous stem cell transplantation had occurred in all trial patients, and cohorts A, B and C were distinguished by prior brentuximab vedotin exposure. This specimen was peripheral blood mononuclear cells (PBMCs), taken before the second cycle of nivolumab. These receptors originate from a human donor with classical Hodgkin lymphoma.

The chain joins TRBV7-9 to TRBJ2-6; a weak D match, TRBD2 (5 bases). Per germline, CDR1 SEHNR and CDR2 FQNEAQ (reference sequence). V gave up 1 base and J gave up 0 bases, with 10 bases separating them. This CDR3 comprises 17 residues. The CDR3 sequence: CASSLVPGSSGANVLTF. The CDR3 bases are TGTGCCAGCAGCTTAGTCCCGGGAAGCTCTGGGGCCAACGTCCTGACTTTC.

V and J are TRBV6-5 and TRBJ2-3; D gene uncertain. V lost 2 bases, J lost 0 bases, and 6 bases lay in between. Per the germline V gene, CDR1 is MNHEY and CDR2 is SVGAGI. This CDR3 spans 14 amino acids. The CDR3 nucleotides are TGTGCCAGCAGTTACGACACCAGCACAGATACGCAGTATTTT. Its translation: CASSYDTSTDTQYF.

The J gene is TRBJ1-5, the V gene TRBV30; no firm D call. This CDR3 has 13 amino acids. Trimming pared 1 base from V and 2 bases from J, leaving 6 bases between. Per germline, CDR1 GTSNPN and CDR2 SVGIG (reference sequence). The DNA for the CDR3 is TGTGCCTGGAGTGGCCCGGGCAATCAGCCCCAGCATTTT. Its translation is CAWSGPGNQPQHF. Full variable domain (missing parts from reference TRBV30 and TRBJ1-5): SQTIHQWPATLVQPVGSPLSLECTVEGTSNPNLYWYRQAAGRGLQLLFYSVGIGQISSEVPQNLSASRPQDRQFILSSKKLLLSDSGFYLCAWSGPGNQPQHFGDGTRLSIL.

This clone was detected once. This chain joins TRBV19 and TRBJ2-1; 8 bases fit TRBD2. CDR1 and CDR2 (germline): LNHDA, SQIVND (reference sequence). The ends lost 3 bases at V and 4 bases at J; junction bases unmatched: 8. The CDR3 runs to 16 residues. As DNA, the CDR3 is TGTGCCAGTAGTATCATTGTAGCGGGACGGTACAATGAGCAGTTCTTC. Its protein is CASSIIVAGRYNEQFF.

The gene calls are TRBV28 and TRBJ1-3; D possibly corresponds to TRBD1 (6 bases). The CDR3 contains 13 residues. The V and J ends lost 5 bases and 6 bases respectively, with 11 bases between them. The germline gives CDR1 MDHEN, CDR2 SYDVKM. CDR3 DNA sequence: TGTGCCAGCAGTCGGCAGGGGATAAACACCATATATTTT. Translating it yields CASSRQGINTIYF.

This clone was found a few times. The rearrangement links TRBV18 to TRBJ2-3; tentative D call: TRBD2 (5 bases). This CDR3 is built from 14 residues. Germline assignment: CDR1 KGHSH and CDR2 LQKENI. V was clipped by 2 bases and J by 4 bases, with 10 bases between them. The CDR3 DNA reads TGTGCCAGCTCACCAACCCTACTAGCAGATACGCAGTATTTT. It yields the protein CASSPTLLADTQYF.

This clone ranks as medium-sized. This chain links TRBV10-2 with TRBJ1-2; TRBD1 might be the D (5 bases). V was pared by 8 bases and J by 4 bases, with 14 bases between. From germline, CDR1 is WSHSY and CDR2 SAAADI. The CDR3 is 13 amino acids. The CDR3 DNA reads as TGCGCCAGCCTCGAGGGGCTAAGCTATGGCTACACCTTC. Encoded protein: CASLEGLSYGYTF.

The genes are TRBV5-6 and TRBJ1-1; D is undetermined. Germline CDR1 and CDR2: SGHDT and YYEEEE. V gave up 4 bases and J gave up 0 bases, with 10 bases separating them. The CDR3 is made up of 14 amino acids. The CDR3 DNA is TGTGCCAGCAGCGCCGGACTCATGAACACTGAAGCTTTCTTT. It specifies CASSAGLMNTEAFF.

The DNA of the CDR3 is TGTGCCTGGAGTGTAGGGGGCGTTGGCTACACCTTC. Its translation is CAWSVGGVGYTF. The chain links TRBV30 to TRBJ1-2; 7 bases match TRBD1. The germline V gene has CDR1 GTSNPN and CDR2 SVGIG (reference sequence). V dropped 0 bases and J dropped 7; count of bases not matched to a gene: 2. The CDR3 loop spans 12 amino acids.

CDR3 DNA: TGTGCCAGCAGCCCGAGCGGGAACTATGGCTACACCTTC. Its translation: CASSPSGNYGYTF. The chain employs TRBV7-3 and TRBJ1-2, with D hard to call. Trimming left V 5 bases short and J 2 bases short, with 9 bases between. The germline gives CDR1 SGHTA, CDR2 FQGTGA. The CDR3 consists of 13 residues.

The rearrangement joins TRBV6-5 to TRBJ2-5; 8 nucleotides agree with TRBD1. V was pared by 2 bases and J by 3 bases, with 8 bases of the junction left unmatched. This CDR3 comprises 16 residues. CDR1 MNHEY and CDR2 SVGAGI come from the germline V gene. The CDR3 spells CASSYVRMTGEETQYF. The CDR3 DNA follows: TGTGCCAGCAGTTACGTTCGGATGACAGGGGAAGAGACCCAGTACTTC.

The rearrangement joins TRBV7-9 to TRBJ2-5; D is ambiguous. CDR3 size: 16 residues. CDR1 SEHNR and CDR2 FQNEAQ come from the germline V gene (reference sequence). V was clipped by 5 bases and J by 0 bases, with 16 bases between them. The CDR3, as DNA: TGTGCCAGCAGCCTTTTTTTCGTTTCCCACCAAGAGACCCAGTACTTC. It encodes CASSLFFVSHQETQYF.

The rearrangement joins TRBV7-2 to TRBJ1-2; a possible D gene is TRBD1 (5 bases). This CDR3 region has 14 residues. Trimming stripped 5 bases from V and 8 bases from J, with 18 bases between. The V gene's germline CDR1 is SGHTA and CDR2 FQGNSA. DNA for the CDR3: TGTGCCAGCAGCCTAACCGGGACCCCGCGGGGCTACACCTTC. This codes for CASSLTGTPRGYTF.

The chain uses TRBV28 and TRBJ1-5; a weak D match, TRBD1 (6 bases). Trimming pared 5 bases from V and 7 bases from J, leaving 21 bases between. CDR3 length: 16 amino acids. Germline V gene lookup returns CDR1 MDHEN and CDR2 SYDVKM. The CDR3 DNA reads TGTGCCAGCAGTCACTACTTTTGGGGGCAGCGGCAGCCCCAGCATTTT. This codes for CASSHYFWGQRQPQHF.

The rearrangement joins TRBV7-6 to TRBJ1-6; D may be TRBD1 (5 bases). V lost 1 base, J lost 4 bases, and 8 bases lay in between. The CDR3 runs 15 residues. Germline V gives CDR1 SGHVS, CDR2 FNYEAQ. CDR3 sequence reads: CASSLEGEYNSPLHF. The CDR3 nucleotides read TGTGCCAGCAGCTTAGAAGGGGAATATAATTCACCCCTCCACTTT.

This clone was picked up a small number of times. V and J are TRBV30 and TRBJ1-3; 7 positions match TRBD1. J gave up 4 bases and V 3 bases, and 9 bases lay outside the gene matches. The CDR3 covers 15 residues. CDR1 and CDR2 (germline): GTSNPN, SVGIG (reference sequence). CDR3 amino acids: CAWSRQGALGNTIYF. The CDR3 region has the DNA TGTGCCTGGAGCAGACAGGGAGCTCTAGGAAACACCATATATTTT.

CDR3 residues: CASSTSGGNYGYTF. Written as DNA, the CDR3 is TGCGCCAGCAGCACGTCAGGGGGGAACTATGGCTACACCTTC. The chain couples TRBV5-1 to TRBJ1-2; 7 bases are shared with TRBD1. Germline V gives CDR1 SGHRS, CDR2 YFSETQ. This CDR3 has 14 amino acids. V trimming: 4 bases; J trimming: 2 bases; junction bases outside the gene matches: 5.

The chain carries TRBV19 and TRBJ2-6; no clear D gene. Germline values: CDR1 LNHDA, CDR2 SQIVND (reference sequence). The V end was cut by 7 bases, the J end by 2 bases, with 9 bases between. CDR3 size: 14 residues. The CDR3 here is CASISVAGANVLTF. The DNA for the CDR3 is TGTGCCAGTATATCAGTGGCTGGGGCCAACGTCCTGACTTTC.

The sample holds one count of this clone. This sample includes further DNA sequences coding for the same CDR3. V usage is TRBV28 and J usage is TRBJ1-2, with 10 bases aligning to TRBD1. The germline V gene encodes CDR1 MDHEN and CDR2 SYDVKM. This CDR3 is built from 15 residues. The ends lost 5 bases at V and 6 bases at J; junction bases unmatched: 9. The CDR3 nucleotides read TGTGCCAGCAGTCTAACTCCGGGACAGGGGAATGGCTACACCTTC. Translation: CASSLTPGQGNGYTF.

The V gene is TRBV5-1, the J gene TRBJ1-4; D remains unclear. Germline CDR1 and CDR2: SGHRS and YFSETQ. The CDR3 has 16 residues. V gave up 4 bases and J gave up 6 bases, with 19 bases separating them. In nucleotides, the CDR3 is TGCGCCAGCAGCCCGGCTAGCAGGATGTCACATGAAAAACTGTTTTTT. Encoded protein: CASSPASRMSHEKLFF.

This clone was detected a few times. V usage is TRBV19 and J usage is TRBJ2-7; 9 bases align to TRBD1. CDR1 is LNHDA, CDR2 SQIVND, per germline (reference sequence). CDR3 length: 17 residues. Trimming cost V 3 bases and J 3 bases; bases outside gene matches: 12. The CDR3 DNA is TGTGCCAGTAGTATGCCTCGAACAGGGGGCGCGGGCTACGAGCAGTACTTC. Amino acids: CASSMPRTGGAGYEQYF.

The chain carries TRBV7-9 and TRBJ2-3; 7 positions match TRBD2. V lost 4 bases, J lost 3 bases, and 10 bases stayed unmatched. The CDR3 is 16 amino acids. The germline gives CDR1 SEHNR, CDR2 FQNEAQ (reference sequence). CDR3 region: CASSSGWGGQTDTQYF. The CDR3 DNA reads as TGTGCCAGCAGCTCAGGGTGGGGGGGTCAGACAGATACGCAGTATTTT.

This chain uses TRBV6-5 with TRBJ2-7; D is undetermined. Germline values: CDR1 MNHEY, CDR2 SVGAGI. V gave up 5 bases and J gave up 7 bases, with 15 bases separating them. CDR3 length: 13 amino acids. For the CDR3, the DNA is TGTGCCAGCAGTCCGGAAGGCGGTTGGGAGCAGTACTTC. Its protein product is CASSPEGGWEQYF.

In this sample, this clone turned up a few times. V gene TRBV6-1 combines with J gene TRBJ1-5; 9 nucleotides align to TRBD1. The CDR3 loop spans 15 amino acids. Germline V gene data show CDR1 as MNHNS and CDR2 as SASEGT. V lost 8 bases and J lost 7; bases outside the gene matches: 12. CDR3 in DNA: TGTGCCAGCCGTAGGAACAGGGGGACAGGGCAGCCCCAGCATTTT. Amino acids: CASRRNRGTGQPQHF.

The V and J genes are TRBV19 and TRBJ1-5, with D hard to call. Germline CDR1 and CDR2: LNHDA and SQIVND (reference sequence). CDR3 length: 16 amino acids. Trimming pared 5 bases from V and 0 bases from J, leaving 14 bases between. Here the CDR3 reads CASSPWTPYSNQPQHF. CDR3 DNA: TGTGCCAGTAGTCCCTGGACGCCCTATAGCAATCAGCCCCAGCATTTT. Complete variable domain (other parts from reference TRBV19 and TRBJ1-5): DGGITQSPKYLFRKEGQNVTLSCEQNLNHDAMYWYRQDPGQGLRLIYYSQIVNDFQKGDIAEGYSVSREKKESFPLTVTSAQKNPTAFYLCASSPWTPYSNQPQHFGDGTRLSIL.

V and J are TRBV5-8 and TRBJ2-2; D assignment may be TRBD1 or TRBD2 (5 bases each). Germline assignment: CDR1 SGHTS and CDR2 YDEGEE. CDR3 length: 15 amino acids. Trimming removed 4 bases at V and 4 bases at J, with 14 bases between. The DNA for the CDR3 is TGTGCCAGCAGCGAAGAATGGGGGATCACCGGGGAGCTGTTTTTT. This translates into CASSEEWGITGELFF.

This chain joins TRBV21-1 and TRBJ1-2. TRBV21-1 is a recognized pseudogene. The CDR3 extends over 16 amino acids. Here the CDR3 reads CASSKGRFRESSGYTF. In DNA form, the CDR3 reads TGTGCCAGCAGCAAAGGAAGGTTCAGGGAGAGCTCTGGCTACACCTTC.

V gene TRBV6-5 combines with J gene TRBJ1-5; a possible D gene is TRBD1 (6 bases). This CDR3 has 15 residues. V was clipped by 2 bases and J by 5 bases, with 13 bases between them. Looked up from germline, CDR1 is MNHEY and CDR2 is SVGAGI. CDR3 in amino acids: CASSYLDSPDQPQHF. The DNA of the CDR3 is TGTGCCAGCAGTTACCTGGACAGCCCCGATCAGCCCCAGCATTTT.

The CDR3 region is CAISEHRSNTGELFF. CDR3 nucleotides: TGTGCCATCAGTGAACACAGATCGAACACCGGGGAGCTGTTTTTT. This rearrangement joins TRBV10-3 to TRBJ2-2, with D uncertain. The CDR3 covers 15 residues. Germline V CDR1 and CDR2: ENHRY, SYGVKD. Trimming removed 3 bases from V and 0 bases from J, with 8 bases in between.

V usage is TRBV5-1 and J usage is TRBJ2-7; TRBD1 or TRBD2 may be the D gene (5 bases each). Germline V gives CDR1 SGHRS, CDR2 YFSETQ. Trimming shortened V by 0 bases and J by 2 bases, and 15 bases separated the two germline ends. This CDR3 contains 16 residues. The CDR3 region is CASSLERGAATYEQYF. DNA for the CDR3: TGCGCCAGCAGCTTGGAAAGAGGGGCAGCAACCTACGAGCAGTACTTC.